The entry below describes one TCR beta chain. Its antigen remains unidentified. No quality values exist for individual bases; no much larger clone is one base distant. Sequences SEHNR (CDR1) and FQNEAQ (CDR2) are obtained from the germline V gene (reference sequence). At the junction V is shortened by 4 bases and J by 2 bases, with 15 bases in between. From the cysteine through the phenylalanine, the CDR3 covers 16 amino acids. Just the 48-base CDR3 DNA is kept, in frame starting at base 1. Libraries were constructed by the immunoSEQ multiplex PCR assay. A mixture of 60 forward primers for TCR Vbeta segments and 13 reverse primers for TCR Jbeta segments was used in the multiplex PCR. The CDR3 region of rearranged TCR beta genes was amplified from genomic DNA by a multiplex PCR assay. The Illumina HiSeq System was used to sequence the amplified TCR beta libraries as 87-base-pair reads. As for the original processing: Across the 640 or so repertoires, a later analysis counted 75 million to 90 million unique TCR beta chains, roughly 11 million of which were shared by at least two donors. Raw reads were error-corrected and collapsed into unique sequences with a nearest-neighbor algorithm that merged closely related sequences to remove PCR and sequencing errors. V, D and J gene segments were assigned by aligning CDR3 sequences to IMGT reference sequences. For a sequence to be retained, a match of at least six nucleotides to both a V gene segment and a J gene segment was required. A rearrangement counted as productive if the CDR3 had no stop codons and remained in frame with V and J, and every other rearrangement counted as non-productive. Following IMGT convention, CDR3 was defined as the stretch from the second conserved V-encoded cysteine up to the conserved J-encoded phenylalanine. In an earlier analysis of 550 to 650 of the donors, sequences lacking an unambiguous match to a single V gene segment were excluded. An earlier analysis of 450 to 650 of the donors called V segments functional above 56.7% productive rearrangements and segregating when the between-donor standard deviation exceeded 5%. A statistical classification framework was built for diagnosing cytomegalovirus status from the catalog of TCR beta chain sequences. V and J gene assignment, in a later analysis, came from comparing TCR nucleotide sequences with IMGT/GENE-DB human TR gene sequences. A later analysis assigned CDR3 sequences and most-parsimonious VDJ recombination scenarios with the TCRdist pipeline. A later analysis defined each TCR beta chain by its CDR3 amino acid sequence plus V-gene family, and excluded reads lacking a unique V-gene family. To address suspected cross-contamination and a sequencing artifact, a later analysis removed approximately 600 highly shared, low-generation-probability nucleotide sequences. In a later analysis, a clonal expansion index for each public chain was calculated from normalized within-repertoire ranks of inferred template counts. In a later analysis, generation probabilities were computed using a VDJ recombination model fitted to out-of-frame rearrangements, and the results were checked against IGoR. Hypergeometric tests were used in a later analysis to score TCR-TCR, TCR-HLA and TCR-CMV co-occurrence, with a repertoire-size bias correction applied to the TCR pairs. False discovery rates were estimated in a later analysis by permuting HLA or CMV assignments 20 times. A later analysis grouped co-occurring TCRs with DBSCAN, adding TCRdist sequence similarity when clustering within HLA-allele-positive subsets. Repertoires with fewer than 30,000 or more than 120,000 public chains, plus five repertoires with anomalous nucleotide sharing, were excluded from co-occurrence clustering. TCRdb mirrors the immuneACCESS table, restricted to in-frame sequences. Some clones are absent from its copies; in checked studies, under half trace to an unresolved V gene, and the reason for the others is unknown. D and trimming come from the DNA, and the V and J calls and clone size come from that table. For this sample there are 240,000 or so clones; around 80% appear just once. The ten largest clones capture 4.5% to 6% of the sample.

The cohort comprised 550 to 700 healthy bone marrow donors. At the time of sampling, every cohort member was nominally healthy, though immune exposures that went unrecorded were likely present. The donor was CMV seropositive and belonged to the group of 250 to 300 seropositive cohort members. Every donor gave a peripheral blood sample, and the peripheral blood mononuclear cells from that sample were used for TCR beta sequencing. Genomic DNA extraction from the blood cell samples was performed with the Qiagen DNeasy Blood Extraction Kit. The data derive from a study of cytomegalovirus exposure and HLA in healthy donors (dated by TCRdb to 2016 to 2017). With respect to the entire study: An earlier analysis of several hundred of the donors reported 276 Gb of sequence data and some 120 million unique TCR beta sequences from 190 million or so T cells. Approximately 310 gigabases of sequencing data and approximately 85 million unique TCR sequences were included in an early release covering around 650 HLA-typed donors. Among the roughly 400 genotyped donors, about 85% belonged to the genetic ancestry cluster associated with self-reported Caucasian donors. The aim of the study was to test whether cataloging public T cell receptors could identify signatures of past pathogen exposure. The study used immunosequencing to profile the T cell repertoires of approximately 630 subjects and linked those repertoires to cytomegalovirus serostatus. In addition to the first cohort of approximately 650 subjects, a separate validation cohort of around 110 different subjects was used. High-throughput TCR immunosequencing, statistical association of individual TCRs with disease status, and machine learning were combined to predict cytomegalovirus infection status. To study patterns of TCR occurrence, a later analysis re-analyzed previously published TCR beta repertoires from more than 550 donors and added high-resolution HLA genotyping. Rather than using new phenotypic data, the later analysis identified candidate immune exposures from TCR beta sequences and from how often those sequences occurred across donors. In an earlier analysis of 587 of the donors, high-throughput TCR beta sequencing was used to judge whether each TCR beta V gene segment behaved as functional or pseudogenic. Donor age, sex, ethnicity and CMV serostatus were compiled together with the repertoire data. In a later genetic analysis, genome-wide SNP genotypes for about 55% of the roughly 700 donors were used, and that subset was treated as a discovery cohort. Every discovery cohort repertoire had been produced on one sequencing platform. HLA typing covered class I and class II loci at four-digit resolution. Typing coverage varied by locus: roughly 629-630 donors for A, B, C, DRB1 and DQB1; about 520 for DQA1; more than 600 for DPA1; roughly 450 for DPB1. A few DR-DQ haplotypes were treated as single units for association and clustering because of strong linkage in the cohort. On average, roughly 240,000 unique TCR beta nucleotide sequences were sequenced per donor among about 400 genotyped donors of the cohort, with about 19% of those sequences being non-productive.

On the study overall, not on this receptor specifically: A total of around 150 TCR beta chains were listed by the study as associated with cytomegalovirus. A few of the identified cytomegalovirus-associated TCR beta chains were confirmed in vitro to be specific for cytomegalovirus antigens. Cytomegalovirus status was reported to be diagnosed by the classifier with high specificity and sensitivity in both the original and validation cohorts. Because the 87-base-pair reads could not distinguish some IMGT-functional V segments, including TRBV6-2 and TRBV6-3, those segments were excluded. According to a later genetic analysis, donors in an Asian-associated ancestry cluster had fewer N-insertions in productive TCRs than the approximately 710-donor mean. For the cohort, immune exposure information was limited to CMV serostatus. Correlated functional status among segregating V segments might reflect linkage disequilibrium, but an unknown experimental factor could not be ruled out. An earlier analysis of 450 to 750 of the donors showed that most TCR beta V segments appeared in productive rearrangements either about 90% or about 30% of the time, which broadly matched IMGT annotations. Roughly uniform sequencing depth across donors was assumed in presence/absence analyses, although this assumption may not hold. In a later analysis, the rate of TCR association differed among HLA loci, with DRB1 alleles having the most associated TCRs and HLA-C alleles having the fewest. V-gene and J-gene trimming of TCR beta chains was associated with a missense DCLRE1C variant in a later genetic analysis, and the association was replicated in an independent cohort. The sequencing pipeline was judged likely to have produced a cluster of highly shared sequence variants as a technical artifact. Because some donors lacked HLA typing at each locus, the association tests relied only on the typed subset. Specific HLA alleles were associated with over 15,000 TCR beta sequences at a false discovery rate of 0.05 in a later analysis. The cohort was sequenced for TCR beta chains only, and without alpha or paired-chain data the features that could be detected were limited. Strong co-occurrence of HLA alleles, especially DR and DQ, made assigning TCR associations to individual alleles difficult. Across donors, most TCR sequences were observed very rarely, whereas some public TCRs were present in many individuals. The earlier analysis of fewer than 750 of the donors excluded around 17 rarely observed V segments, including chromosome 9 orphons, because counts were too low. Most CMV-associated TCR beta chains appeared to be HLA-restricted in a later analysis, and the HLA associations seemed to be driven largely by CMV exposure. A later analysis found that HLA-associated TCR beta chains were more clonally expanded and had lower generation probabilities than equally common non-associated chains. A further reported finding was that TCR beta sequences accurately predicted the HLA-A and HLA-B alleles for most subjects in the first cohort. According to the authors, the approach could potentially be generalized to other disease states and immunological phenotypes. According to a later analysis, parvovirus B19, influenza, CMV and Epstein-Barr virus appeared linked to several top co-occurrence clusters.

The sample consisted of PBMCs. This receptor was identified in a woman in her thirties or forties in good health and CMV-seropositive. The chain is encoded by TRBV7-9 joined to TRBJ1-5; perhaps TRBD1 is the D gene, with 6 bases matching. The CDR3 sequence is CASSSEGGGGNQPQHF. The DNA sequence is TGTGCCAGCAGCTCAGAAGGGGGGGGTGGCAATCAGCCCCAGCATTTT.